The 9 T cell receptor beta chains in this list originate from one sample, sequenced in a study of T-cell reconstitution after alpha-beta-depleted transplantation in children. Unique molecular identifiers tagged the TCRbeta library. TCRdb independently ran MiXCR on the PCR reads; one entry per CDR3 protein. The sample gives around 100,000 distinct CDR3 sequences, approximately 10% of which show up once; around 34% is in the top ten. This specimen consisted of PBMCs, obtained before TCRalphabeta/CD19-depleted stem cell transplant. The receptors originated from a boy under 10 years old with acute lymphoblastic leukemia, due to receive a stem cell transplant.

This clonotype was counted at least ten times. The rearrangement uses TRBV12-3 or TRBV12-4 and TRBJ2-5; 7 nucleotides align to TRBD2. Germline trimming cut 1 base from V and 5 bases from J; bases unmatched to any gene: 4. The CDR3 loop spans 14 amino acids. CDR3 nucleotide sequence: TGTGCCAGCAGTTTAGGGACTAGTCATGAGACCCAGTACTTC. It specifies CASSLGTSHETQYF.

The gene calls are TRBV5-5 and TRBJ1-6, with TRBD1 as a possible D gene (5 bases). V lost 0 bases and J lost 8, with 12 bases in between. The CDR3 totals 15 residues. CDR1 SGHKS and CDR2 YYEKEE come from the germline V gene (reference sequence). This CDR3 reads CASSLVEGRYSPLHF. CDR3 nucleotide sequence: TGTGCCAGCAGCTTGGTGGAGGGGCGGTATTCACCCCTCCACTTT.

A few counts support this clonotype. The CDR3 DNA reads TGCAGTGCTAGAGTTGAGACAGGGTCCGGCTACACCTTC. It codes for CSARVETGSGYTF. The rearrangement joins TRBV20-1 to TRBJ1-2; the match to TRBD1 covers 7 bases. Germline V gene sequence: CDR1 DFQATT, CDR2 SNEGSKA (reference sequence). The V gene end was trimmed by 1 base and the J gene end by 8 bases; junction bases not matched to a gene: 7. The CDR3 length is 13 residues.

This clonotype was recorded many times. The rearrangement joins TRBV27 to TRBJ2-6; 9 bases map to TRBD2. Per the germline V gene, CDR1 is MNHEY and CDR2 is SMNVEV (reference sequence). The length of the CDR3 is 16 residues. Trimming took 5 bases from V and 0 from J; bases not matched to a gene: 2. CDR3 loop: CASSSGGNSGANVLTF. The CDR3 bases are TGTGCCAGCAGTAGCGGGGGGAACTCTGGGGCCAACGTCCTGACTTTC.

V usage is TRBV6-1 and J usage is TRBJ2-3; TRBD2 agrees at 12 bases. Germline CDR1 reads MNHNS; CDR2 reads SASEGT. The length of the CDR3 is 14 residues. V trimming: 7 bases; J trimming: 7 bases; junction bases outside the gene matches: 6. Here the CDR3 DNA reads TGTGCCAGCAATCCTAGCGGGAGGGTTAATACGCAGTATTTT. This encodes CASNPSGRVNTQYF.

This clonotype was picked up many times. The chain links TRBV20-1 to TRBJ2-7; 9 bases align to TRBD2. Trimming at V came to 0 bases and at J to 3 bases, leaving 6 bases not matched to a gene. The germline gives CDR1 DFQATT, CDR2 SNEGSKA (reference sequence). This CDR3 region has 15 residues. In DNA form, the CDR3 reads TGCAGTGCTAGAGACTTGACTAGCGGTTACTACGAGCAGTACTTC. Amino acid sequence: CSARDLTSGYYEQYF.

The J gene is TRBJ2-5, the V gene TRBV5-1; TRBD2 matches at 11 bases. The CDR3 covers 14 residues. The trim removed 5 bases at V and 2 bases at J, leaving 2 bases unmatched. Germline-derived CDR1 and CDR2 are SGHRS and YFSETQ. The DNA for the CDR3 is TGCGCCAGCAGGGGGACTAGCGGACAAGAGACCCAGTACTTC. Amino acid sequence: CASRGTSGQETQYF.

This clonotype was counted between two and nine times. For the CDR3, the DNA is TGCAGTGCGGCCCTAGCGGGAGGAGACTCAGATACGCAGTATTTT. Translating gives CSAALAGGDSDTQYF. V usage is TRBV20-1 and J usage is TRBJ2-3; 11 bases line up with TRBD2. The CDR3 is 15 residues long. CDR1 is DFQATT, CDR2 SNEGSKA, per germline (reference sequence). V lost 6 bases to trimming and J lost 4 bases; unmatched junction nucleotides: 9.

This clonotype was picked up a small number of times. The DNA of the CDR3 is TGCAGTGCTAGGACCGGGACTAGCGGGAGTCTCGCCGGGGAGCTGTTTTTT. Translating it yields CSARTGTSGSLAGELFF. The rearrangement uses TRBV20-1 and TRBJ2-2; 14 bases align to TRBD2. Losses at the gene ends were 3 bases for V and 6 bases for J; bases not matched to a gene: 9. The V gene's germline CDR1 is DFQATT and CDR2 SNEGSKA (reference sequence). This CDR3 has 17 amino acids.